This T cell receptor (beta chain) was sequenced in a study of PD-L1 blockade in urothelial cancer. This clone was found once. Measured with immunoSEQ multiplex PCR; TCRdb has only the in-frame clones, and not every one. The sample yields roughly 32,000 clones, approximately 82% seen once. Germline-derived CDR1 and CDR2 are SNHLY and FYNNEI. The CDR3 is 13 amino acids. V lost 4 bases and J lost 6; bases outside the gene matches: 3. This rearrangement joins TRBV2 to TRBJ2-5, with TRBD2 identical over 9 bases. The sequence derives from a man in his 60s with urothelial cancer. The sequencing used PBMCs, collected around atezolizumab (anti-PD-L1) treatment. For the CDR3, the DNA is TGTGCCAGCAGTGGGGCTAGCGGGAAGACCCAGTACTTC. Translating it yields CASSGASGKTQYF.